The rows below give T cell receptor beta chains drawn from one sample of a study of T cells in Graves' hyperthyroidism and ophthalmopathy. TCRdb fed the multiplex PCR reads into MiXCR, producing one record per CDR3 protein. Of approximately 300,000 distinct CDR3 sequences listed, roughly a fifth were seen once; the top ten hold 35% to 45%. Material for sequencing was blood. These receptors were collected from a man in his fifties with Graves' ophthalmopathy. Each CDR3 is given with its conserved first and last residue. The D gene is left open where the match is weak. Where a row states a size, it is once, few, many or the class of an expanded clone; other rows omit it.

clone_size j_call d_call v_call cdr3_nt cdr3_aa
many TRBJ2-7 TRBD1 TRBV7-9 TGTGCCAGCAGCTTACTGGGACAGGGTCGGATCGAGCAGTACTTC CASSLLGQGRIEQYF
. TRBJ2-3 . TRBV5-6 TGTGCCAGCACCTTTAGCACAGATACGCAGTATTTT CASTFSTDTQYF
. TRBJ2-7 . TRBV20-1 TGCAGTGCCGATGCGGAGGATTTGGGCTACGAGCAGTACTTC CSADAEDLGYEQYF
many TRBJ1-1 . TRBV5-1 TGCGCCAGCAGCCCCGGGTATGGCGCTATGAACACTGAAGCTTTCTTT CASSPGYGAMNTEAFF
. TRBJ2-2 TRBD1 TRBV6-2/TRBV6-3 TGTGCCAGCAGTGGAGGTAGAGGGGGCCTTTACACCGGGGAGCTGTTTTTT CASSGGRGGLYTGELFF
few TRBJ2-2 . TRBV6-1 TGTGCCAGCAGTCCCCCAACCGGGGAGCTGTTTTTT CASSPPTGELFF
. TRBJ2-3 . TRBV7-2 TGTGCCAGCGCGCTCTCGCCTATGGATACGCAGTATTTT CASALSPMDTQYF
few TRBJ1-3 TRBD1 TRBV2 TGTGCCAGCAGTGAAATGGCAGGGGGCGGAAACACCATATATTTT CASSEMAGGGNTIYF
. TRBJ2-3 TRBD2 TRBV24-1 TGTGCCACCAGTGAAATGGGAGGGATCGCCGAGGGAGATACGCAGTATTTT CATSEMGGIAEGDTQYF
many TRBJ2-5 . TRBV28 TGTGCCAGCAGTCAAGGGAGAGAGACCCAGTACTTC CASSQGRETQYF
few TRBJ2-1 . TRBV30 TGTGCCTGGAGTGTTACTAGCAGCTACAATGAGCAGTTCTTC CAWSVTSSYNEQFF
few TRBJ2-1 TRBD1 TRBV5-4 TGTGCCAGCAGCTTTACCGGGACAGGGGACGATGAGCAGTTCTTC CASSFTGTGDDEQFF
few TRBJ1-1 . TRBV19 TGTGCCAGTAGTGAATTCGGGGATAACACTGAAGCTTTCTTT CASSEFGDNTEAFF
many TRBJ1-2 . TRBV24-1 TGTGCCACCAGTCCCGGACCACAGAACCATGGCTACACCTTC CATSPGPQNHGYTF
. TRBJ2-7 . TRBV9 TGTGCCAGCAGCGCCCGGGGGGACAGTAGCTCCTACGAGCAGTACTTC CASSARGDSSSYEQYF
. TRBJ1-1 . TRBV7-9 TGTGCCAGCAGCTCAACGGGCGTGGGGGTGAGCACTGAAGCTTTCTTT CASSSTGVGVSTEAFF
. TRBJ2-5 TRBD2 TRBV6-2/TRBV6-3 TGTGCCAGCAGAGAGGCTAGCGGCCAAGAGACCCAGTACTTC CASREASGQETQYF
few TRBJ2-6 TRBD1 TRBV5-1 TGCGCCAGCAGCCCGGGGACAGGAAAGAGCTCTGGGGCCAACGTCCTGACTTTC CASSPGTGKSSGANVLTF
few TRBJ2-5 . TRBV5-1 TGCGCCAGCAGCTTGACCCCGGGACATCAAGAGACCCAGTACTTC CASSLTPGHQETQYF
few TRBJ2-3 TRBD1 TRBV13 TGTGCCAGCAGCGACCGACAGGGAACCGGGTGGGGCACAGATACGCAGTATTTT CASSDRQGTGWGTDTQYF
few TRBJ1-5 TRBD1 TRBV28 TGTGCCAGCAGCCGGGGGACAGGCCCCATCCGGCCCCAGCATTTT CASSRGTGPIRPQHF
few TRBJ1-1 . TRBV7-3 TGTGCCAGCAGCTCACAGGGCCGGAACACTGAAGCTTTCTTT CASSSQGRNTEAFF
few TRBJ2-3 TRBD2 TRBV28 TGTGCCAGCAGCCCAGCGGGAGTCGTCGATACGCAGTATTTT CASSPAGVVDTQYF
few TRBJ1-1 TRBD1 TRBV5-1 TGCGCCAGCAGCTATACAGGGGACACTGAAGCTTTCTTT CASSYTGDTEAFF
many TRBJ2-5 TRBD1 TRBV6-1 TGTGCCAGCAGACTAACCGGGACAGGGGTATCAGAGACCCAGTACTTC CASRLTGTGVSETQYF
many TRBJ2-1 . TRBV3-1 TGTGCCAGCAGCCAAGATCTAACCCGACAGGCAAAGCAGTTCTTC CASSQDLTRQAKQFF
. TRBJ2-5 . TRBV11-3 TGTGCCAGCAGCCGAAGAGTTAAAGAGACCCAGTACTTC CASSRRVKETQYF